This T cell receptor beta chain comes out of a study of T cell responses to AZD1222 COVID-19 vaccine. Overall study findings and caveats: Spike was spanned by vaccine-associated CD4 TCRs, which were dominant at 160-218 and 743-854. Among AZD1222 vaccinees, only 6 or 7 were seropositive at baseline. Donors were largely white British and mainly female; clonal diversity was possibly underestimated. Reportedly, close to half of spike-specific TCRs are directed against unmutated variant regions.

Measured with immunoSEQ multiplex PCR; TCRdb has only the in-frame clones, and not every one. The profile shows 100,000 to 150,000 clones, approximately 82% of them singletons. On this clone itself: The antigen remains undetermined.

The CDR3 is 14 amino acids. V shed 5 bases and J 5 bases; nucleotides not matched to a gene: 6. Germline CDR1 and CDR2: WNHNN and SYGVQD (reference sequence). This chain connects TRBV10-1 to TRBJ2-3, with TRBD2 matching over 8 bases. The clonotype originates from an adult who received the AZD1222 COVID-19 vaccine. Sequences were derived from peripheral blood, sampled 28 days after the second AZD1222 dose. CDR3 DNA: TGCGCCAGCAGTAGGGGTAGCGGGGAAGATACGCAGTATTTT. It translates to CASSRGSGEDTQYF.